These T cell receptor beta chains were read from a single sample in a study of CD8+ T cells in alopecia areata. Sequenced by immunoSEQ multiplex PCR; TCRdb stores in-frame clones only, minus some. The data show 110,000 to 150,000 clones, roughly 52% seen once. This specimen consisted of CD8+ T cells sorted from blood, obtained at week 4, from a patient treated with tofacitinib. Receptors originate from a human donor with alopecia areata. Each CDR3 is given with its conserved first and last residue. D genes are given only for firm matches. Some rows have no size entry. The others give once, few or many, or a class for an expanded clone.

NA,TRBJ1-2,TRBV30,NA,TGTGCCTGGATTACAGGGATAGGCTACACCTTC,CAWITGIGYTF
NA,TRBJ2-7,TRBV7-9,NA,TGTGCCAGCAGCTATTCCAGGGATTACGAGCAGTACTTC,CASSYSRDYEQYF
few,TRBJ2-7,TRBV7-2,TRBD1,TGTGCCAGCAGCATCGGGACAGGGCACGAGCAGTACTTC,CASSIGTGHEQYF
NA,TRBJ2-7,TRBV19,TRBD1,TGTGCCAGTAGTTCGGGACAGCACTACGAGCAGTACTTC,CASSSGQHYEQYF
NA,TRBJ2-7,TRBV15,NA,TGTGCCACCAGCGAGGGGGTCTCCTACGAGCAGTACTTC,CATSEGVSYEQYF
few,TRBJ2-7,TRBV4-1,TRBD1,TGCGCCAGCAGCCAAGTTGGGACAGGGCCCTACGAGCAGTACTTC,CASSQVGTGPYEQYF
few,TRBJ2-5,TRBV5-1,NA,TGCGCCAGCAGCTTGGAGTCGGGGGAGACCCAGTACTTC,CASSLESGETQYF
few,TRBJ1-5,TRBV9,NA,TGTGCCAGCAGCGTAGAGGGGGATAGCAATCAGCCCCAGCATTTT,CASSVEGDSNQPQHF
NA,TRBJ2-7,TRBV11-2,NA,TGTGCCAGCAGCTTAGAACCCCGGCAGCCCGAGCAGTACTTC,CASSLEPRQPEQYF
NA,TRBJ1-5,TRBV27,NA,TGTGCCACATCCAACGGGGGCAATCAGCCCCAGCATTTT,CATSNGGNQPQHF
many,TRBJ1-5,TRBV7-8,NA,TGTGCCAGCAGCCTTAGACGGGTGAATAGCAATCAGCCCCAGCATTTT,CASSLRRVNSNQPQHF
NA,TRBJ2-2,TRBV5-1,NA,TGCGCCAGCAGCTTGGCCCCGACAGTGAACACCGGGGAGCTGTTTTTT,CASSLAPTVNTGELFF
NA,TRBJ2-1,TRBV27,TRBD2,TGTGCCAGCAGTACCCTACTAGCGGGGAATGAGCAGTTCTTC,CASSTLLAGNEQFF
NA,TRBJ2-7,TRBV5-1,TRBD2,TGCGCCAGCAGCTTAACCGGGACTAGGAGCTCCTACGAGCAGTACTTC,CASSLTGTRSSYEQYF
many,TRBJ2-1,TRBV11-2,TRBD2,TGTGCCAGCAGCCCCAGCGGGGGGGGCTACAATGAGCAGTTCTTC,CASSPSGGGYNEQFF
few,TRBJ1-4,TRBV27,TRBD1,TGTGCCAGCAGTCACGACAGGGGAGGGGAAAAACTGTTTTTT,CASSHDRGGEKLFF
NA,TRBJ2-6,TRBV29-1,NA,TGCAGCGTCTACTCTGGGGCCAACGTCCTGACTTTC,CSVYSGANVLTF
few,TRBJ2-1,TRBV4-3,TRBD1,TGCGCCAGCAGCCAAGGACAGGGGGCGGTAGATGAGCAGTTCTTC,CASSQGQGAVDEQFF
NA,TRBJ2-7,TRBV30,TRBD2,TGTGCCTGGAGTGTGGTAGCGGGGAATGAGCAGTACTTC,CAWSVVAGNEQYF
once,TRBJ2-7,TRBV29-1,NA,TGCAGCGCAGAAATCGGCAGGGGCCTCTCCTACGAGCAGTACTTC,CSAEIGRGLSYEQYF
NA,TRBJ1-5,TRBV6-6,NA,TGTGCCAGCAGTCCCGGGACACATAGCAATCAGCCCCAGCATTTT,CASSPGTHSNQPQHF
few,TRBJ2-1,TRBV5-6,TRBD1,TGTGCCAGCAGCGCAGGGGACAGGGGTGTCTACAATGAGCAGTTCTTC,CASSAGDRGVYNEQFF
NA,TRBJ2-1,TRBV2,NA,TGTGCCAGCAGCAACAGGGGAGGCAATGAGCAGTTCTTC,CASSNRGGNEQFF
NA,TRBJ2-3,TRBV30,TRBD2,TGTGCCTGGAGCCGACGCGGGGGAACAGATACGCAGTATTTT,CAWSRRGGTDTQYF
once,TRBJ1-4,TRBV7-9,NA,TGTGCCAGCAGCTTACAACTGGATGAAAAACTGTTTTTT,CASSLQLDEKLFF
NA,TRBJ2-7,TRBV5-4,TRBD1,TGTGCCAGCAGCGCCCGGGACAGCACCTACGAGCAGTACTTC,CASSARDSTYEQYF
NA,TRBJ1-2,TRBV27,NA,TGTGCCAGCAGTTTTGAAGGGGCGGGTGGCTACACCTTC,CASSFEGAGGYTF